This is a list of T cell receptor beta chains from one sample in a study of T cell responses to AZD1222 COVID-19 vaccine. Produced via immunoSEQ multiplex PCR; TCRdb's table is partial and in-frame only. Seen here are about 92,000 clones, 85% to 90% observed once, and the top ten hold roughly 10%. The sample in question was peripheral blood, obtained on day 0 of AZD1222 vaccination. Receptor source: an adult in good health. CDR3s include the opening cysteine and the closing phenylalanine or tryptophan. The order of the fields is V gene, J gene, clone size, D gene, CDR3 DNA, CDR3 protein. D genes are given only for firm matches. Not every row has a clone size; where given, it reads once, few, many or a size class.

>TRBV19|TRBJ2-3|NA|NA
TGTGCCAGTAGCCTAATCGGGGTCACAGATACGCAGTATTTT
CASSLIGVTDTQYF
>TRBV19|TRBJ2-5|NA|NA
TGTGCCAGTAGTATACCCGGGAGGGGGCTGGAGACCCAGTACTTC
CASSIPGRGLETQYF
>TRBV6-1|TRBJ1-4|NA|NA
TGTGCCAGCAGTGAACAGTTGACTAATGAAAAACTGTTTTTT
CASSEQLTNEKLFF
>TRBV5-1|TRBJ2-7|NA|NA
TGCGCCAGCAGCTTGGCACAGGGCCCGGAGTACGAGCAGTACTTC
CASSLAQGPEYEQYF
>TRBV18|TRBJ1-3|NA|NA
TGTGCCAGCTCAGCACAGGGACAAACTGGAAACACCATATATTTT
CASSAQGQTGNTIYF
>TRBV2|TRBJ2-3|NA|TRBD2
TGTGCCAGCAGGGCACTAGCGGCTGGCGGAGATACGCAGTATTTT
CASRALAAGGDTQYF
>TRBV5-1|TRBJ1-1|NA|NA
TGCGCCAGCAGCTTGGACAGGACCTACACTGAAGCTTTCTTT
CASSLDRTYTEAFF
>TRBV20-1|TRBJ2-5|NA|NA
TGCAGTGCAGAGGTAATAGAGACCCAGTACTTC
CSAEVIETQYF
>TRBV11-2|TRBJ1-1|NA|NA
TGTGCCAGCAGCCAAGGGGGGAGGGTTAGGACTGAAGCTTTCTTT
CASSQGGRVRTEAFF
>TRBV2|TRBJ1-5|NA|NA
TGTGCCAGCAAATCGGAGTTACATAGCAATCAGCCCCAGCATTTT
CASKSELHSNQPQHF
>TRBV19|TRBJ2-1|NA|TRBD2
TGTGCCAGTAGTACCTACCTAGCGGGGGGTTATGAGCAGTTCTTC
CASSTYLAGGYEQFF
>TRBV19|TRBJ2-4|few|TRBD2
TGTGCCAGTAGTAGCGGGGGGGCGAATTGGCTAGCCAAAAACATTCAGTACTTC
CASSSGGANWLAKNIQYF
>TRBV28|TRBJ1-2|once|TRBD1
TGTGCCAGCAGTTCCGACAGGGGGTATGACTATGGCTACACCTTC
CASSSDRGYDYGYTF
>TRBV3-1/TRBV3-2|TRBJ1-5|NA|NA
TGTGCCAGCAGCCAAGAACGGTTTCAGCCCCAGCATTTT
CASSQERFQPQHF
>TRBV30|TRBJ1-1|once|NA
TGTGCCTGGACTAGGTTAGCGAACACTGAAGCTTTCTTT
CAWTRLANTEAFF
>TRBV3-1/TRBV3-2|TRBJ2-1|NA|NA
TGTGCCAGCAGCCAAGAAGGTAAGGGGAACAATGAGCAGTTCTTC
CASSQEGKGNNEQFF